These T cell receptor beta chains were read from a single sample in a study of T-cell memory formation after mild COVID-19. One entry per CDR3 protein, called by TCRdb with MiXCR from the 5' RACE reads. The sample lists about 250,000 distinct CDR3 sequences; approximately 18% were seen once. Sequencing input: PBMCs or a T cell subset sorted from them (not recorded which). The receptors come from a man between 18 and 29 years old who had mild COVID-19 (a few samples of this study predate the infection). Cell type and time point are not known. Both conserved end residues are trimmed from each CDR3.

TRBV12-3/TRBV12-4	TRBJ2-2	ASSLVLRVATGELF
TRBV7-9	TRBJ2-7	ASSLGASRRAYEQY
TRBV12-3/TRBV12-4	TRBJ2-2	ASSPSGLVGTRELF
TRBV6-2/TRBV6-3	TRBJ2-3	ASHRTETDTQY
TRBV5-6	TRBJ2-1	ASSSTRRTSGGAFSSSYNEQF
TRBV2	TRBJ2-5	ASTRDQPQETQY
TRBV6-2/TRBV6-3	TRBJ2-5	ASSYVLREETQY
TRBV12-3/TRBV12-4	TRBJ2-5	ASSFPGAETQY
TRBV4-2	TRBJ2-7	ASSRERTRNYEQY
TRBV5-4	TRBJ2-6	ASSLASSGANVLT
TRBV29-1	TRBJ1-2	SGRDLNYGYT
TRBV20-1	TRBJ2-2	SAHSGAANTGELF
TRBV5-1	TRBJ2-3	ASSLERLPRDTQY
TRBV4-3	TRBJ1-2	ASSQDWQSPVGYT
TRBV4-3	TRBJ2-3	ASSPMGDTQY
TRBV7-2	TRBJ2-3	ASSLGQFTDTQY
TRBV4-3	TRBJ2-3	ASSQVIGLAGVVTDTQY
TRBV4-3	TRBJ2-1	ASSQGQGGEQF
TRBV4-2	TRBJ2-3	ASSRKQLSSTDTQY
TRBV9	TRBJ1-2	ASSVNVRGFYT
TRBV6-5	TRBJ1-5	ASRRTSRNQPQH
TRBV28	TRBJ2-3	ASSPQLAGSSDTQY
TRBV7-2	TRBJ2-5	ASSLEGLAGGIRAQY
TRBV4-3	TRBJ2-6	ASSQDGQGPGANVLT
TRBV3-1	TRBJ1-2	ASSQYRGTNYGYT
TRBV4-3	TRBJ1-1	ASSLRVAANTEAF
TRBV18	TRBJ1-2	ASLSGQGIGYT
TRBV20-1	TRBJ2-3	SDLEGFTDTQY
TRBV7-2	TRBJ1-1	ASSNRGGTLNTEAF
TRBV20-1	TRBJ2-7	SASSRTSYEQY
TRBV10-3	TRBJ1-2	AISERQIYGYT
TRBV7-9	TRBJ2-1	ASSSPGALGHNEQF
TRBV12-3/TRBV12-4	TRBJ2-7	ASSEGSAGLYEQY
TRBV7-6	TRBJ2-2	ASSSLSTGELF
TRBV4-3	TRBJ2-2	ASSQDRGGIGELF
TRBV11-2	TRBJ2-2	ASSRGAYTGELF
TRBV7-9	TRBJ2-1	ASSLGQISYNEQF
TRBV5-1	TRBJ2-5	ASSTWGDQETQY
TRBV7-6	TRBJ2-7	ASSSFSVPLTYEQY
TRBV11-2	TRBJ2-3	ASSLAPPRGGTDTQY